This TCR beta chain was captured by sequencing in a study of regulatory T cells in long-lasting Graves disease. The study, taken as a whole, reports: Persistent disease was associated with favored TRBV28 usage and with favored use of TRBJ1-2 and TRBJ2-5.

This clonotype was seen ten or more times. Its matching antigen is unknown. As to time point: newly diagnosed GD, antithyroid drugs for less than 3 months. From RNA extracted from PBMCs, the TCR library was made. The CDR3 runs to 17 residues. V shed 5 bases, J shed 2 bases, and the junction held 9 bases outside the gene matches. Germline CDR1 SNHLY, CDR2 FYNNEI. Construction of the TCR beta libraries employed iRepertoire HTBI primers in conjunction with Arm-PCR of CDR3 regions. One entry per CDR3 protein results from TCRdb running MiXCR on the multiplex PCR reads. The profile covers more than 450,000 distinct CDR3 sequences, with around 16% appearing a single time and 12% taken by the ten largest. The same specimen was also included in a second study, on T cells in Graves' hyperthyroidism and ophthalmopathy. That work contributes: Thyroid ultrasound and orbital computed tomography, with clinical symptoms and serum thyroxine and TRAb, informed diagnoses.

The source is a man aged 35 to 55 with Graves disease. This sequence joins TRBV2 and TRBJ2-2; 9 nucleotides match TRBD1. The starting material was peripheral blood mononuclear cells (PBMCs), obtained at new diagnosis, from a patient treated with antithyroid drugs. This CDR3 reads CASSNTLTGGNTGELFF. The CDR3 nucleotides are TGTGCCAGCAGTAACACCCTGACAGGGGGTAACACCGGGGAGCTGTTTTTT.